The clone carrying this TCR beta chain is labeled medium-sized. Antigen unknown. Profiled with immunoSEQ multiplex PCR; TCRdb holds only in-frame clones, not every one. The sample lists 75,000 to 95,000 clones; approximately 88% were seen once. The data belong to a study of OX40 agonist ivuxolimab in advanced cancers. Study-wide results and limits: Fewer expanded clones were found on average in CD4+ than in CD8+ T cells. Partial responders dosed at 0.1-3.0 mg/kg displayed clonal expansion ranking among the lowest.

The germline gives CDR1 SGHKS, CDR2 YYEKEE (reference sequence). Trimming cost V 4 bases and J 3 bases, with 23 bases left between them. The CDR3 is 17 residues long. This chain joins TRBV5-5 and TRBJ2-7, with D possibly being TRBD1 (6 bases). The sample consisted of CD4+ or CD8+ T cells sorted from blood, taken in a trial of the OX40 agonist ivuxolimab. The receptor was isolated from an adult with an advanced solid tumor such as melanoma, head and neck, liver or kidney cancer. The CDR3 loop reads CASSPFNPRDTVYEQYF. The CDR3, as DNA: TGTGCCAGCAGCCCGTTTAACCCCCGGGACACGGTCTACGAGCAGTACTTC.